The clone carrying this TCR beta chain was picked up many times. Antigen specificity is unknown. This sample is drawn from a study of T cells in Graves' hyperthyroidism and ophthalmopathy. Study-level findings and limits: Onset of ophthalmopathy came a median 6.5 months after the model predicted it. The majority of expanded thyroid clonotypes above 0.001 also appeared in blood.

The investigators amplified TCR beta CDR3 regions from RNA transcripts. TCR CDR3 underwent first-round RT-PCR with the HTBI primer set. TCRdb re-analysed the multiplex PCR reads in MiXCR, keeping a single row per CDR3 protein. The table has 500,000 to 600,000 distinct CDR3 sequences, under 60% seen once. V was pared by 5 bases and J by 7 bases, with 3 bases of the junction left unmatched. Germline V gene data show CDR1 as SNHLY and CDR2 as FYNNEI. This CDR3 has 14 amino acids. Input material: peripheral blood or thyroid tissue (not recorded which). The V gene is TRBV2, the J gene TRBJ1-4; 11 bases match TRBD1. The receptor's source is an adult woman with Graves' disease, either hyperthyroidism or ophthalmopathy (not recorded which). The CDR3 coding sequence is TGTGCCAGCAGTCCGGACAGGGGGCTTGAAAAACTGTTTTTT. Translating it yields CASSPDRGLEKLFF.